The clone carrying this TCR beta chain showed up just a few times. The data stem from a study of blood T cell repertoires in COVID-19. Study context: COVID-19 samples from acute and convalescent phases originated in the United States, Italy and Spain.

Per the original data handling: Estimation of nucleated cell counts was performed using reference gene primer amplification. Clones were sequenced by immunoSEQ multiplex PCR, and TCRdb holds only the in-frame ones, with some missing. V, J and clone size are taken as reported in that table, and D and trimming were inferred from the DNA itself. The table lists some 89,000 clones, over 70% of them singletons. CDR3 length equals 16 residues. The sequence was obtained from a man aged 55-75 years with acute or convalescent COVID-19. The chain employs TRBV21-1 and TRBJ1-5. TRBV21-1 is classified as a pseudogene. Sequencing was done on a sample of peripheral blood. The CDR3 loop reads CASSKGSGFSNQPQHF. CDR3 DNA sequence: TGTGCCAGCAGCAAAGGTTCGGGATTTAGCAATCAGCCCCAGCATTTT.